A single sample gave rise to the 26 T cell receptor beta chains below, sequenced in a study of T cells after yellow fever vaccination. MiXCR was run by TCRdb on the 5' RACE reads, yielding one entry per CDR3 protein. Among approximately 510,000 distinct CDR3 sequences listed, less than 25% were seen once. Source: PBMCs, taken approximately 22 days after the first yellow fever vaccination. The receptors here all came from a young man who received the YFV17D yellow fever vaccine.

The genes are TRBV5-1 and TRBJ2-2; no clear D. Germline CDR1 and CDR2: SGHRS and YFSETQ. This CDR3 is built from 15 residues. Trimming took 5 bases from V and 4 from J, leaving 15 bases between them. CDR3 sequence (DNA): TGCGCCAGCAGACCCAGGACGGACCTCACCGGGGAGCTGTTTTTT. Its protein is CASRPRTDLTGELFF.

The J gene is TRBJ2-1, the V gene TRBV9; either TRBD1 or TRBD2 may supply D (5 bases each). The CDR3 length is 14 residues. Germline loops: CDR1 SGDLS, CDR2 YYNGEE. V was shortened by 2 bases and J by 5 bases, with 11 bases between the two germline ends. CDR3 protein: CASSVTSGHNEQFF. The CDR3, as DNA: TGTGCCAGCAGCGTTACCTCGGGACACAATGAGCAGTTCTTC.

This clonotype was picked up a small number of times. This sequence joins TRBV10-3 and TRBJ2-2; TRBD2 agrees at 10 bases. CDR1 and CDR2 (germline): ENHRY, SYGVKD. After removal of 6 bases from V and 0 bases from J, the junction contained 10 bases not matched to a gene. The CDR3 covers 18 residues. The CDR3 region has the DNA TGTGCCATCAGAGGTTTTCGGCTAGCGGGGGCGAACACCGGGGAGCTGTTTTTT. Residues: CAIRGFRLAGANTGELFF.

In its sample, this clonotype was seen once. This sequence joins TRBV4-3 and TRBJ1-6; maybe TRBD1 (6 bases). The V and J ends lost 3 bases and 7 bases respectively, with 13 bases between them. This CDR3 has 15 amino acids. The germline V gene has CDR1 LGHNA and CDR2 YSLEER. CDR3 loop: CASSQGHTRNSPLHF. The CDR3 DNA reads TGCGCCAGCAGCCAGGGACACACACGAAATTCACCCCTCCACTTT.

This clonotype was seen a handful of times. The rearrangement joins TRBV6-2 or TRBV6-3 to TRBJ2-7, with D maybe TRBD2 (5 bases). Germline V gives CDR1 MNHEY, CDR2 SVGEGT. The CDR3 is made up of 14 amino acids. Trimming stripped 7 bases from V and 0 bases from J, with 13 bases between. CDR3 in DNA: TGTGCCAGCACTCCTGGACTGGGCTCCTACGAGCAGTACGTC. Protein product: CASTPGLGSYEQYV.

The sample holds a few counts of this clonotype. Here the CDR3 DNA reads TGTGCCAGCAGCCAAGAGTGGGGAGATTTGGCAGATACGCAGTATTTT. Translating gives CASSQEWGDLADTQYF. The J gene is TRBJ2-3, the V gene TRBV4-2; D is possibly TRBD2 (5 bases). Trimming pared 0 bases from V and 4 bases from J, leaving 14 bases between. Germline V gene lookup returns CDR1 LGHNA and CDR2 YNFKEQ. The CDR3 has 16 residues.

This clonotype was recorded once. The chain couples TRBV2 to TRBJ1-4, with D possibly matching TRBD1 (5 bases). Germline-derived CDR1 and CDR2 are SNHLY and FYNNEI. Trimming took 5 bases from V and 6 from J, leaving 7 bases between them. This CDR3 is built from 12 residues. CDR3 amino acids: CASSQGDEKLFF. As DNA, the CDR3 is TGTGCCAGCAGTCAGGGTGATGAAAAACTGTTTTTT.

V usage is TRBV12-3 or TRBV12-4 and J usage is TRBJ1-2; D remains unclear. CDR3 length: 13 amino acids. Deletions cut 7 bases from V and 2 bases from J, with 11 bases between. CDR3 bases: TGTGCCAGCACCCAAGCCCGGAACTATGGCTACACCTTC. The encoded protein is CASTQARNYGYTF.

This clonotype showed up just a few times. The chain has TRBV2 and TRBJ1-1; 7 positions match TRBD1. The V gene end was trimmed by 4 bases and the J gene end by 6 bases; junction bases not matched to a gene: 8. The CDR3 is 14 amino acids. The V gene's germline CDR1 is SNHLY and CDR2 FYNNEI. CDR3 sequence reads: CASSGRQGSAEAFF. CDR3 bases: TGTGCCAGCAGTGGAAGACAGGGTAGCGCTGAAGCTTTCTTT.

This clonotype was observed a few times. V is TRBV3-1 and J is TRBJ1-1; D possibly corresponds to TRBD1 (6 bases). CDR3 length equals 16 residues. V lost 2 bases, J lost 1 base, and 14 bases lay in between. From germline, CDR1 is LGHDT and CDR2 YNNKEL (reference sequence). As DNA, the CDR3 is TGTGCCAGCAGCCAATTCGGTGGACAGCCGAACACTGAAGCTTTCTTT. Amino acid sequence: CASSQFGGQPNTEAFF.

The chain has TRBV7-9 and TRBJ2-3, with 13 positions matching TRBD2. Germline V gives CDR1 SEHNR, CDR2 FQNEAQ (reference sequence). This CDR3 has 17 amino acids. V lost 5 bases to trimming and J lost 5 bases; unmatched junction nucleotides: 10. The chain's CDR3 is CASSPATSGGPGDTQYF. As DNA, the CDR3 is TGTGCCAGCAGCCCAGCGACTAGCGGGGGGCCGGGAGATACGCAGTATTTT.

This rearrangement joins TRBV4-3 to TRBJ1-5, with D unclear. The germline V gene has CDR1 LGHNA and CDR2 YSLEER. The V end was cut by 4 bases, the J end by 0 bases, with 13 bases between. This CDR3 is built from 16 residues. The CDR3 reads CASSPRVGDSNQPQHF. In nucleotides, the CDR3 is TGCGCCAGCAGCCCACGGGTGGGCGATAGCAATCAGCCCCAGCATTTT.

The chain carries TRBV4-1 and TRBJ2-1, with D unresolved. The CDR3 runs 14 residues. Germline V gene sequence: CDR1 MGHRA, CDR2 YSYEKL. The V gene lost 0 bases and the J gene lost 6 bases, with 9 bases spanning the gap. The CDR3 sequence is CASSQEDWGNEQFF. DNA of the CDR3: TGCGCCAGCAGCCAAGAAGATTGGGGCAATGAGCAGTTCTTC.

There are a few counts of this clonotype. The rearrangement uses TRBV19 and TRBJ1-2; 8 nucleotides line up with TRBD1. The CDR3 spans 17 residues. V dropped 3 bases and J dropped 0; count of bases not matched to a gene: 9. Germline CDR1 is LNHDA and CDR2 is SQIVND (reference sequence). CDR3 nucleotide sequence: TGTGCCAGTAGTATTCCGCGACAGGGGACAACTAACTATGGCTACACCTTC. This gives the protein CASSIPRQGTTNYGYTF.

The chain combines TRBV25-1 with TRBJ1-1, with D perhaps TRBD1 (5 bases). This CDR3 spans 13 amino acids. The germline V gene encodes CDR1 MGHDK and CDR2 SYGVNS. Trimming removed 8 bases at V and 8 bases at J, with 18 bases between. The CDR3 bases are TGTGCCAGCGTCCCGAGCGGGGCCACCGAAGCTTTCTTT. Protein product: CASVPSGATEAFF.

This clonotype was observed a few times. This chain joins TRBV7-3 and TRBJ2-3, with 14 bases lining up with TRBD2. In germline, CDR1 is SGHTA, CDR2 FQGTGA. V lost 4 bases and J lost 2; bases outside the gene matches: 2. The CDR3 length is 16 residues. In nucleotides, the CDR3 is TGTGCCAGCAGCTCGGGACTAGCGGGGGTCACAGATACGCAGTATTTT. This gives the protein CASSSGLAGVTDTQYF.

The V call is TRBV12-5, the J call TRBJ2-5; tentatively, D is TRBD2 (6 bases). V shed 4 bases and J shed 5 bases, with 11 bases lying between them. Per the germline V gene, CDR1 is LGHNT and CDR2 is FRNRAP. CDR3 size: 13 residues. The CDR3 region has the DNA TGTGCTAGTGGTTGGGGTGGAGGGGAGACCCAGTACTTC. Translated, it gives CASGWGGGETQYF.

In this sample, this clonotype turned up many times. The rearrangement uses TRBV18 and TRBJ2-5; D is uncertain. V shed 1 base and J shed 1 base, with 4 bases lying between them. The length of the CDR3 is 13 residues. Germline CDR1 KGHSH, CDR2 LQKENI. The CDR3 nucleotides read TGTGCCAGCTCACCACGTTCCCAAGAGACCCAGTACTTC. Encoded protein: CASSPRSQETQYF.

The chain combines TRBV6-1 with TRBJ2-5; 7 bases agree with TRBD2. The ends lost 7 bases at V and 4 bases at J; junction bases unmatched: 6. The CDR3 spans 13 residues. CDR1 and CDR2 from the germline V gene are MNHNS and SASEGT. The CDR3, as DNA: TGTGCCAGCAACCTTCCGGGGGGAGAGACCCAGTACTTC. Its translation: CASNLPGGETQYF.

This clonotype was seen a few times. V usage is TRBV11-2 and J usage is TRBJ1-1, with 10 bases matching TRBD1. Germline V gives CDR1 SGHAT, CDR2 FQNNGV. This CDR3 spans 17 amino acids. The V and J ends lost 5 bases and 1 base, in that order; junction bases with no gene match: 10. The DNA of the CDR3 is TGTGCCAGCAGCCCATTCCCGGGACAGGGGACGAACACTGAAGCTTTCTTT. This translates into CASSPFPGQGTNTEAFF.

This clonotype has a count of ten or more. The rearrangement links TRBV5-1 to TRBJ2-4; maybe TRBD1 (5 bases). Per germline, CDR1 SGHRS and CDR2 YFSETQ. CDR3 size: 12 residues. Deletions cut 4 bases from V and 6 bases from J, with 8 bases between. CDR3 amino acids: CASSPQGNIQYF. The CDR3, as DNA: TGCGCCAGCAGCCCGCAGGGAAACATTCAGTACTTC.

This clonotype came up a few times. V is TRBV2 and J is TRBJ2-3; 9 bases are a match to TRBD2. CDR3 length: 13 amino acids. Looked up from germline, CDR1 is SNHLY and CDR2 is FYNNEI. The ends lost 11 bases at V and 2 bases at J; junction bases unmatched: 5. CDR3 nucleotides: TGTGCCCTTAGCGGGGGCCCCACAGATACGCAGTATTTT. Translating it yields CALSGGPTDTQYF. The variable domain in full, with the rest retrieved from reference TRBV2 and TRBJ2-3, is EPEVTQTPSHQVTQMGQEVILRCVPISNHLYFYWYRQILGQKVEFLVSFYNNEISEKSEIFDDQFSVERPDGSNFTLKIRSTKLEDSAMYFCALSGGPTDTQYFGPGTRLTVL.

A remark on this clonotype: At one boundary the junction diverges from the germline segment, which might be a read error. This chain links TRBV7-8 with TRBJ2-5, with D hard to call. CDR1 SGHVS and CDR2 FQNEAQ come from the germline V gene. This CDR3 contains 12 residues. The CDR3 is CAISRSSETQYF. CDR3 DNA sequence: TGTGCCATCAGCCGAAGCTCGGAGACCCAGTACTTC.

The rearrangement links TRBV20-1 to TRBJ1-5; TRBD1 might be the D (5 bases). From germline, CDR1 is DFQATT and CDR2 SNEGSKA (reference sequence). This CDR3 has 12 residues. With 3 bases removed from V and 7 bases from J, the gap between germline ends came to 10 bases. Here the CDR3 DNA reads TGCAGTGCTAGCGTAGGGGAACAGCCCCAGCATTTT. As protein: CSASVGEQPQHF.

This clonotype has more than one count but fewer than ten. The rearrangement links TRBV5-1 to TRBJ2-3, with TRBD2 identical over 10 bases. CDR1 is SGHRS, CDR2 YFSETQ, per germline. The junction had 5 bases not matched to a gene; V was cut back by 3 bases and J by 1 base. The CDR3 has 16 residues. The CDR3 is CASSSGGTSGTDTQYF. The CDR3 region has the DNA TGCGCCAGCAGCTCGGGAGGGACTAGCGGCACAGATACGCAGTATTTT. The whole variable domain, filled in from reference TRBV5-1 and TRBJ2-3, reads KAGVTQTPRYLIKTRGQQVTLSCSPISGHRSVSWYQQTPGQGLQFLFEYFSETQRNKGNFPGRFSGRQFSNSRSEMNVSTLELGDSALYLCASSSGGTSGTDTQYFGPGTRLTVL.

The chain employs TRBV19 and TRBJ1-5, with unresolved D. V was shortened by 10 bases and J by 7 bases, with 17 bases between the two germline ends. Germline V gene lookup returns CDR1 LNHDA and CDR2 SQIVND (reference sequence). The CDR3 contains 13 residues. The CDR3 protein is CAISNQVGQPQHF. CDR3 nucleotide sequence: TGTGCCATCTCGAATCAGGTGGGCCAGCCCCAGCATTTT.